This T cell receptor beta chain was sequenced during a study of T cells in localized non-small cell lung cancer. Study-level points and caveats: Adjacent uninvolved lung had the highest clonality, suggesting focused antigen responses.

Only in-frame clones appear in the TCRdb table, and some are missing; sequencing was by immunoSEQ multiplex PCR. The sample includes roughly 34,000 clones, over 75% of them seen just once. As to this clone: The target antigen is unknown.

This CDR3 has 16 residues. V was shortened by 1 base and J by 0 bases, with 10 bases between the two germline ends. Germline CDR1 MGHRA, CDR2 YSYEKL. The chain employs TRBV4-1 and TRBJ1-3; D is unresolved. The sample consisted of peripheral blood, taken before any cancer treatment. The TCR originated in a male donor aged 60 or older with stage III lung adenocarcinoma. Here the CDR3 reads CASSQGQASSGNTIYF. CDR3 bases: TGCGCCAGCAGCCAAGGGCAGGCCAGCTCTGGAAACACCATATATTTT.